This T cell receptor (beta chain) was recorded in a study of shared clonotypes between healthy human individuals. Study in general: Those who served as donors were a couple of women and a few men between the ages of 18 and 49.

CDR3 length: 15 residues. Germline V CDR1 and CDR2: SGHTS, YDEGEE. J gave up 10 bases and V 2 bases, and 11 bases lay outside the gene matches. Of note for this clone: Its antigen is undetermined.

The study's findings and limits: Rarefaction gave evidence that sorted-subset sequencing remained incomplete despite large depth.

Only in-frame clones appear in the TCRdb table, and some are missing; sequencing was by immunoSEQ multiplex PCR. The sample gives 500,000 or so clones, more than 95% of which show up once; 0.05% to 0.07% is in the top ten. The TCR originated in a woman under 40 in good health. Sequenced input: naive CD4+ T cells sorted from blood. Documented subset: CD45RA+ positively selected. This sequence joins TRBV5-8 and TRBJ2-1; 8 nucleotides match TRBD1. CDR3 DNA sequence: TGTGCCAGCAGCTTAGGACAGGGCATACCCCTCGAGCAGTTCTTC. Protein sequence: CASSLGQGIPLEQFF.